The rows below give T cell receptor beta chains drawn from one sample of a study of post-analysis software for immune sequencing data. In TCRdb, the PCR reads were re-called with MiXCR into one record per CDR3 protein. Among 450,000 to 700,000 distinct CDR3 sequences listed, about 44% were seen once. The sample was blood. The receptors come from a girl aged 10 to 17 with multiple sclerosis. The CDR3 runs from the conserved cysteine through the conserved F or W. D genes are given only for firm matches. Clone size is not always given. Where it is, it says once, few, many or a class for expanded clones.

v_gene,d_gene,j_gene,abundance,CDR3aa,CDR3nt
TRBV9,-,TRBJ1-6,few,CASSVSTSLNSPLHF,TGTGCCAGCAGCGTATCCACGTCCCTCAATTCACCCCTCCACTTT
TRBV6-1,TRBD2,TRBJ2-3,few,CASNRYSPGLELSDTQYF,TGTGCCAGCAACCGCTATTCCCCGGGACTAGAACTATCAGATACGCAGTATTTT
TRBV5-1,-,TRBJ2-2,once,CASSLSRGSSTGELFF,TGCGCCAGCAGCTTGTCGAGGGGGTCGAGCACCGGGGAGCTGTTTTTT
TRBV4-1,TRBD1,TRBJ1-1,-,CASSQLRRGLDTEAFF,TGCGCCAGCAGCCAACTCCGCAGGGGGCTCGACACTGAAGCTTTCTTT
TRBV12-3/TRBV12-4,-,TRBJ1-4,-,CASTQEGGEGEKLFF,TGTGCCAGCACCCAAGAGGGGGGCGAGGGTGAAAAACTGTTTTTT
TRBV5-1,-,TRBJ2-7,-,CASSSPVEQYF,TGCGCCAGCAGCTCCCCGGTTGAGCAGTACTTC
TRBV11-2,-,TRBJ2-5,few,CASSLGRGRRAVETQYF,TGTGCCAGCAGCCTAGGACGGGGCCGACGGGCGGTGGAGACCCAGTACTTC
TRBV24-1,-,TRBJ2-6,-,CATSDAPGTGTNVLTF,TGTGCCACCAGTGACGCCCCGGGAACTGGGACCAACGTCCTGACTTTC
TRBV7-3,-,TRBJ1-4,-,CASSLTWTRVFF,TGTGCCAGCAGCTTAACGTGGACACGGGTGTTTTTT
TRBV29-1,TRBD2,TRBJ2-5,-,CSVEDHGSRGGANEQYF,TGCAGCGTTGAAGATCATGGGTCTCGGGGAGGGGCTAATGAGCAGTACTTC
TRBV6-5,-,TRBJ1-4,-,CASSRFPGSNEKLFF,TGTGCCAGCAGCCGTTTCCCGGGCTCTAATGAAAAACTGTTTTTT
TRBV10-3,TRBD1,TRBJ1-2,-,CAISLDRGAGYGYTF,TGTGCCATCAGCCTGGACAGGGGGGCAGGTTATGGCTACACCTTC
TRBV7-9,TRBD2,TRBJ2-3,-,CASTEFVGTSGTDTQYF,TGTGCCAGCACCGAATTCGTCGGGACTAGCGGAACAGATACGCAGTATTTT
TRBV12-3/TRBV12-4,TRBD1,TRBJ2-2,few,CASSIHSGTGTGELFF,TGTGCCAGCAGTATACACTCCGGGACAGGGACCGGGGAGCTGTTTTTT
TRBV12-3/TRBV12-4,TRBD2,TRBJ2-5,few,CASLIWGGETQYF,TGTGCCAGCCTAATCTGGGGGGGTGAGACCCAGTACTTC
TRBV12-3/TRBV12-4,TRBD2,TRBJ2-1,-,CASSPTSGRINEQFF,TGTGCCAGCAGTCCGACTAGCGGGAGGATCAATGAGCAGTTCTTC
TRBV12-3/TRBV12-4,TRBD1,TRBJ1-5,once,CASNLPGQGAEQPQHF,TGTGCCAGCAACCTACCGGGACAGGGGGCCGAACAGCCCCAGCATTTT
TRBV3-1,TRBD2,TRBJ2-1,-,CASSQDPSGYNEQFF,TGTGCCAGCAGCCAAGACCCTAGCGGGTACAATGAGCAGTTCTTC
TRBV5-1,TRBD1,TRBJ1-5,few,CASSFTTGGNQPQHF,TGCGCCAGCAGCTTCACGACAGGGGGAAATCAGCCCCAGCATTTT
TRBV12-3/TRBV12-4,TRBD1,TRBJ1-5,few,CASSAPGQGANQPQHF,TGTGCCAGCAGTGCCCCGGGACAGGGGGCTAATCAGCCCCAGCATTTT
TRBV20-1,-,TRBJ2-1,-,CSASPDSVDEQFF,TGCAGTGCTTCCCCGGACAGTGTCGATGAGCAGTTCTTC
TRBV11-2,-,TRBJ2-3,few,CASSFRLLGRDTQYF,TGTGCCAGCAGCTTCCGCCTCCTGGGAAGAGATACGCAGTATTTT
TRBV29-1,TRBD1,TRBJ2-7,many,CSVEQGAPEQYF,TGCAGCGTTGAACAGGGGGCGCCTGAGCAGTACTTC
TRBV3-1,TRBD2,TRBJ2-3,-,CASSQELAGEYTDTQYF,TGTGCCAGCAGCCAAGAACTAGCGGGGGAGTACACAGATACGCAGTATTTT
TRBV6-1,-,TRBJ2-7,-,CASSVKPPGVRYEQYF,TGTGCCAGCAGTGTTAAACCACCGGGAGTTAGATACGAGCAGTACTTC
TRBV5-1,-,TRBJ1-2,-,CASSTRDCYGYTF,TGCGCCAGCAGCACCAGGGATTGCTATGGCTACACCTTC
TRBV4-1,TRBD1,TRBJ1-1,-,CASSHTGGTEAFF,TGCGCCAGCAGCCACACAGGGGGAACTGAAGCTTTCTTT
TRBV12-3/TRBV12-4,-,TRBJ2-3,-,CASSRLTVDTQYF,TGTGCCAGCAGCCGCCTAACAGTTGATACGCAGTATTTT
TRBV20-1,-,TRBJ2-5,once,CSVGLWDRRQETQYF,TGCAGTGTGGGACTCTGGGACAGACGCCAAGAGACCCAGTACTTC
TRBV12-3/TRBV12-4,TRBD1,TRBJ1-1,-,CASSLRDRAPEAFF,TGTGCCAGCAGTTTACGGGACAGGGCCCCTGAAGCTTTCTTT
TRBV6-1,-,TRBJ2-3,few,CASSEAQVSTDTQYF,TGTGCCAGCAGTGAAGCGCAGGTTTCCACAGATACGCAGTATTTT
TRBV12-3/TRBV12-4,TRBD1,TRBJ2-1,once,CASIPRTGGYNEQFF,TGTGCCAGCATTCCCCGGACAGGTGGTTACAATGAGCAGTTCTTC
TRBV7-9,TRBD1,TRBJ1-2,-,CASSLRRTGDLSYGYTF,TGTGCCAGCAGCTTAAGGAGGACAGGGGACCTATCCTATGGCTACACCTTC
TRBV5-1,TRBD1,TRBJ1-2,-,CASSRGQDGYTF,TGCGCCAGCAGCAGGGGGCAGGATGGCTACACCTTC
TRBV13,-,TRBJ2-7,-,CASSFRDLSYERYF,TGTGCCAGCAGCTTCCGGGATTTATCCTACGAGCGGTACTTC
TRBV3-1,-,TRBJ2-7,few,CASSHGLNPSYEQYF,TGTGCCAGCAGCCACGGACTGAACCCTTCCTACGAGCAGTACTTC
TRBV9,TRBD2,TRBJ2-1,few,CASSVGGGRGFF,TGTGCCAGCAGCGTAGGCGGGGGGCGAGGGTTCTTC
TRBV12-3/TRBV12-4,-,TRBJ1-1,-,CASSYMGTEAFF,TGTGCCAGCAGTTATATGGGAACTGAAGCTTTCTTT
TRBV9,TRBD1,TRBJ2-7,many,CASSPTGASSYEQYF,TGTGCCAGCAGCCCAACAGGGGCCAGCTCCTACGAGCAGTACTTC
TRBV27,-,TRBJ2-5,-,CASSSGVGGPPRGTQYF,TGTGCCAGCAGTTCAGGGGTGGGAGGTCCACCGCGGGGGACCCAGTACTTC
TRBV29-1,-,TRBJ2-7,few,CSVGAGLYEQYF,TGCAGCGTTGGGGCAGGGCTCTACGAGCAGTACTTC
TRBV12-3/TRBV12-4,TRBD2,TRBJ2-7,-,CASRGLGKSSYEQYF,TGTGCCAGCAGGGGACTAGGTAAAAGTTCCTACGAGCAGTACTTC
TRBV12-3/TRBV12-4,-,TRBJ2-7,many,CASSFNLIYEQYF,TGTGCCAGCAGTTTTAACCTCATATACGAGCAGTACTTC
TRBV4-1,-,TRBJ1-1,-,CASSQAGSNTEAFF,TGCGCCAGCAGCCAAGCAGGGTCGAACACTGAAGCTTTCTTT
TRBV6-5,-,TRBJ1-1,-,CASSYSGRGNTEAFF,TGTGCCAGCAGTTACTCGGGTCGGGGGAACACTGAAGCTTTCTTT
TRBV14,TRBD2,TRBJ2-1,many,CASSPRLAGNNEQFF,TGTGCCAGCAGCCCCCGGTTAGCGGGGAACAATGAGCAGTTCTTC
TRBV4-1,TRBD2,TRBJ2-7,few,CASSQQGLAYEQYF,TGCGCCAGCAGCCAACAGGGACTAGCCTACGAGCAGTACTTC
TRBV24-1,TRBD2,TRBJ2-5,-,CATSVVGTSGLETQYF,TGTGCCACCAGTGTAGTGGGGACTAGCGGACTAGAGACCCAGTACTTC
TRBV7-3,-,TRBJ2-7,-,CASSPSVAGDEQYF,TGTGCCAGCAGCCCTAGCGTGGCAGGCGACGAGCAGTACTTC
TRBV12-3/TRBV12-4,TRBD1,TRBJ1-5,-,CASHPDRATNQPQHF,TGTGCCAGCCACCCGGACAGGGCGACCAATCAGCCCCAGCATTTT
TRBV6-5,-,TRBJ1-2,few,CASSTGTSTYGYTF,TGTGCCAGCAGCACCGGGACAAGCACCTATGGCTACACCTTC
TRBV29-1,-,TRBJ2-1,few,CSVETSPSNPSSYNEQFF,TGCAGCGTTGAAACCTCTCCCAGCAATCCCAGCTCCTACAATGAGCAGTTCTTC